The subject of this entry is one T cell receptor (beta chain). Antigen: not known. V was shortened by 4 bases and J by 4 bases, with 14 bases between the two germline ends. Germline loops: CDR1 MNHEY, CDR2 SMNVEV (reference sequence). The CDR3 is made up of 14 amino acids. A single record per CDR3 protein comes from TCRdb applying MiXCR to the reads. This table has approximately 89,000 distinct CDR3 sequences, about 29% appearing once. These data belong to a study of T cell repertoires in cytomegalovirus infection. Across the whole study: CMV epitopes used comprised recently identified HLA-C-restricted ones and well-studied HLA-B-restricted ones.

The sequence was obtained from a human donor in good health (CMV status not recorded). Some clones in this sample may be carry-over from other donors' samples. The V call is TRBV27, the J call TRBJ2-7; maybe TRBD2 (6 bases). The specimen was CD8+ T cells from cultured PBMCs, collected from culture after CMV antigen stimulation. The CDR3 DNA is TGTGCCAGCAGTTGGGCGGGGAAGCCGTACGAGCAGTACTTC. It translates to CASSWAGKPYEQYF.